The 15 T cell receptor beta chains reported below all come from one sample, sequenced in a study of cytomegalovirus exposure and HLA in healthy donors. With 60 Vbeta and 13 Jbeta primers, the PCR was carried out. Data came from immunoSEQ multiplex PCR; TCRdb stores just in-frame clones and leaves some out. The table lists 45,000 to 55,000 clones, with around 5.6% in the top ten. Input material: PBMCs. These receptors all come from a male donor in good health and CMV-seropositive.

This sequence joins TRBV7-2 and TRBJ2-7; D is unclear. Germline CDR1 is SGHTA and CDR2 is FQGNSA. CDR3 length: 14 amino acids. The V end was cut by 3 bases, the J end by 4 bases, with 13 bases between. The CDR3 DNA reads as TGTGCCAGCAGCTTCTTTGTCCAACAATACGAGCAGTACTTC. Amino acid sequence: CASSFFVQQYEQYF.

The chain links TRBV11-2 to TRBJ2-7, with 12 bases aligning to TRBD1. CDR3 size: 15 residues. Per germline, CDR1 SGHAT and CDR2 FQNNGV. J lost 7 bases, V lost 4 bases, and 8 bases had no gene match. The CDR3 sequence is CASSSGTGGGWEQYF. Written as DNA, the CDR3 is TGTGCCAGCAGCTCAGGGACAGGGGGCGGGTGGGAGCAGTACTTC.

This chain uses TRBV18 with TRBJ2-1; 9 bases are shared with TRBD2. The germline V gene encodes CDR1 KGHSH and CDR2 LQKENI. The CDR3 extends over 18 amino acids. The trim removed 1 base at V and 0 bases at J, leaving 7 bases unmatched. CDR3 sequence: CASSPQGLAGVSYNEQFF. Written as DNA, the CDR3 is TGTGCCAGCTCACCACAGGGATTAGCGGGGGTCTCCTACAATGAGCAGTTCTTC. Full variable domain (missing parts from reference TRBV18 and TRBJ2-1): NAGVMQNPRHLVRRRGQEARLRCSPMKGHSHVYWYRQLPEEGLKFMVYLQKENIIDESGMPKERFSAEFPKEGPSILRIQQVVRGDSAAYFCASSPQGLAGVSYNEQFFGPGTRLTVL.

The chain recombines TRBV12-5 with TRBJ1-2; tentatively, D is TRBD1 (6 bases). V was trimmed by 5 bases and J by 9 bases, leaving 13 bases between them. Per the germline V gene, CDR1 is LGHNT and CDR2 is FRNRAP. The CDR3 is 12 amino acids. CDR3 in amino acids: CASGTRDNSYTF. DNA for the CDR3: TGTGCTAGTGGTACTCGGGACAACAGCTACACCTTC.

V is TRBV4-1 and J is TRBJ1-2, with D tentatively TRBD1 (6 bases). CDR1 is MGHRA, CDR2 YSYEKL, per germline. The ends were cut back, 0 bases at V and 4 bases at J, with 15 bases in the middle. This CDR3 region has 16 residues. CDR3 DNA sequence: TGCGCCAGCAGCCAAGAGTGGTCAGGGGTAAGCTATGGCTACACCTTC. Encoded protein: CASSQEWSGVSYGYTF.

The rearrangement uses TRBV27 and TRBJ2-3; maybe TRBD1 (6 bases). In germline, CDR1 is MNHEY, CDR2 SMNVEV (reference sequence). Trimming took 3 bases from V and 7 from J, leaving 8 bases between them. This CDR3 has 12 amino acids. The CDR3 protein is CASSLQGNTQYF. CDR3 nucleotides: TGTGCCAGCAGTTTGCAGGGGAATACGCAGTATTTT.

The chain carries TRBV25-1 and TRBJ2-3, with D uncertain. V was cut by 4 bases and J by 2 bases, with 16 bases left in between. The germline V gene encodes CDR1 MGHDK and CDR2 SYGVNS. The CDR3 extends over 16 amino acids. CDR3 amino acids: CASSARAAPLTDTQYF. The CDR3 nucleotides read TGTGCCAGCAGTGCCCGAGCTGCGCCCCTCACAGATACGCAGTATTTT. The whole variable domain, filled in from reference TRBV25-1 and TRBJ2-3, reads EADIYQTPRYLVIGTGKKITLECSQTMGHDKMYWYQQDPGMELHLIHYSYGVNSTEKGDLSSESTVSRIRTEHFPLTLESARPSHTSQYLCASSARAAPLTDTQYFGPGTRLTVL.

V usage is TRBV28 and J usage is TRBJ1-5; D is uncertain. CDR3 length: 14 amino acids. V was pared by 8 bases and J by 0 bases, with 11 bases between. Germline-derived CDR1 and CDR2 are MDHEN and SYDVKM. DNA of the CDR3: TGTGCCAGCGGTCCGGGTGATAGCAATCAGCCCCAGCATTTT. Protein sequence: CASGPGDSNQPQHF.

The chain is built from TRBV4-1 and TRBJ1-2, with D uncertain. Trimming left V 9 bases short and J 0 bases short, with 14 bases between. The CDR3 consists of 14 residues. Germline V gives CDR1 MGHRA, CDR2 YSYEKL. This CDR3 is CASRPPGTNYGYTF. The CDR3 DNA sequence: TGCGCCAGTCGCCCCCCGGGTACTAACTATGGCTACACCTTC.

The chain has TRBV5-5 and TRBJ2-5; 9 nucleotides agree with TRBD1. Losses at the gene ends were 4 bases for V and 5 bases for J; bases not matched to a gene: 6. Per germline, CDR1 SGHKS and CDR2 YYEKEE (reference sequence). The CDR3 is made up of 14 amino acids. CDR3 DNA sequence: TGTGCCAGCAGCCCGGGACAGGGTTGGGAGACCCAGTACTTC. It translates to CASSPGQGWETQYF.

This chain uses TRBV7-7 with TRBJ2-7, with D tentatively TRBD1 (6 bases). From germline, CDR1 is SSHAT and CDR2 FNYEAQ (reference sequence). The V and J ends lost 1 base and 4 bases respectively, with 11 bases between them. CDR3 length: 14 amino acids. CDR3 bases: TGTGCCAGCAGCTTAGTGCAGGGGAGTTACGAGCAGTACTTC. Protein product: CASSLVQGSYEQYF.

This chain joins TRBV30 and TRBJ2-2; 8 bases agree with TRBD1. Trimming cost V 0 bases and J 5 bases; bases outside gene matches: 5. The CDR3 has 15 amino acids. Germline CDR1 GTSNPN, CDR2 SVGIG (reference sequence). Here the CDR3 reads CAWSVRTGLTGELFF. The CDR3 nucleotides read TGTGCCTGGAGTGTAAGGACAGGGTTGACCGGGGAGCTGTTTTTT.

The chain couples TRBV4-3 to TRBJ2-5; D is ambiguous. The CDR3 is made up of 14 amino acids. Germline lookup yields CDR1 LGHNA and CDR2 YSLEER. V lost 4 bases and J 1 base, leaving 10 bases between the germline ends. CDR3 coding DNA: TGCGCCAGCAGCCTGAGCATTACCCAAGAGACCCAGTACTTC. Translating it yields CASSLSITQETQYF.

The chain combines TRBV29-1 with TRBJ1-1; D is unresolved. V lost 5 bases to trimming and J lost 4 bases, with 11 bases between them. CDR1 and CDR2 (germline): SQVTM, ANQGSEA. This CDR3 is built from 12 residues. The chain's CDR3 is CSVLPRGTEAFF. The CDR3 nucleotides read TGCAGCGTTCTACCCCGAGGCACTGAAGCTTTCTTT. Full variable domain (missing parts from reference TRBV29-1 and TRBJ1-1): SAVISQKPSRDICQRGTSLTIQCQVDSQVTMMFWYRQQPGQSLTLIATANQGSEATYESGFVIDKFPISRPNLTFSTLTVSNMSPEDSSIYLCSVLPRGTEAFFGQGTRLTVV.

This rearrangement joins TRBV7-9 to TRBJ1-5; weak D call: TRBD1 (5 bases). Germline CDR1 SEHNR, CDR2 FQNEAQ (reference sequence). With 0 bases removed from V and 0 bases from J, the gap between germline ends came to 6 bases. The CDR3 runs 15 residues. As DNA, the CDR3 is TGTGCCAGCAGCTTAGCAGGGGATAGCAATCAGCCCCAGCATTTT. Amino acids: CASSLAGDSNQPQHF.